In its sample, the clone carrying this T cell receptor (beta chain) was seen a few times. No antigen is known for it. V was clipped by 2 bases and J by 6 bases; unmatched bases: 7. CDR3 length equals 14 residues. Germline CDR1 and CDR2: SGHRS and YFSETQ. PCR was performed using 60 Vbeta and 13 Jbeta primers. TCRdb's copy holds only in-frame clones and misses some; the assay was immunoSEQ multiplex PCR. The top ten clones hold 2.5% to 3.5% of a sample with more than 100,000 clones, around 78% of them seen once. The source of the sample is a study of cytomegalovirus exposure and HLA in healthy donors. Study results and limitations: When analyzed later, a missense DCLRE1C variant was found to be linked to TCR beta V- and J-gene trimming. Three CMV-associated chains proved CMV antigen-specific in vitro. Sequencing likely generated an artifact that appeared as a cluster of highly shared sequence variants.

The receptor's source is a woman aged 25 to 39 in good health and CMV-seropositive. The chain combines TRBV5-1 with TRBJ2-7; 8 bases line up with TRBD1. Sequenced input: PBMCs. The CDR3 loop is CASSLDAGGPEQYF. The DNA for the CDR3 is TGCGCCAGCAGCTTAGACGCAGGGGGCCCCGAGCAGTACTTC.